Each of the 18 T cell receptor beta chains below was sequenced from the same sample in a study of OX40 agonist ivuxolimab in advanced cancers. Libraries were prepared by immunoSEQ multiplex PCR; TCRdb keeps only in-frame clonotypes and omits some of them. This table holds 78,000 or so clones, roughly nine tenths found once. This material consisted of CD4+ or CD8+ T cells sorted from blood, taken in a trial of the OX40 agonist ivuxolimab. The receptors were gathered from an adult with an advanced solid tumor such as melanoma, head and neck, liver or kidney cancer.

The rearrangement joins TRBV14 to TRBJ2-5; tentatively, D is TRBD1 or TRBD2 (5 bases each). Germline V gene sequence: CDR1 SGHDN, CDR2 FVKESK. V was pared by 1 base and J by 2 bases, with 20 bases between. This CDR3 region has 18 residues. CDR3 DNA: TGTGCCAGCAGCCAAGTCCAAAGGGTGGGGGTTCATCAAGAGACCCAGTACTTC. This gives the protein CASSQVQRVGVHQETQYF.

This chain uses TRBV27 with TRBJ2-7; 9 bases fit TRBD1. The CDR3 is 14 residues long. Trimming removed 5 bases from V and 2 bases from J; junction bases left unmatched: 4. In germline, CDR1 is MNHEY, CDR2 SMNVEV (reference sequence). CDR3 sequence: CASSPGQGPYEQYF. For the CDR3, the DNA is TGTGCCAGCAGTCCCGGACAGGGGCCCTACGAGCAGTACTTC.

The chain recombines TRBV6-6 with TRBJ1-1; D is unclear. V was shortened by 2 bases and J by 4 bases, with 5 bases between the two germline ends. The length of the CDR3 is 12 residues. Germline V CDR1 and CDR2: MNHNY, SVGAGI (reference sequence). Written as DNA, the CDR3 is TGTGCCAGCAGTTACGGAAGCACTGAAGCTTTCTTT. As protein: CASSYGSTEAFF.

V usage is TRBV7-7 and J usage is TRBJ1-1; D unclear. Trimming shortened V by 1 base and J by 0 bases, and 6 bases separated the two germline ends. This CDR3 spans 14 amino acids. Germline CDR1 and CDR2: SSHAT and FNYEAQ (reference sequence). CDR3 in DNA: TGTGCCAGCAGCTTAGAAGATTTGAACACTGAAGCTTTCTTT. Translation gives CASSLEDLNTEAFF.

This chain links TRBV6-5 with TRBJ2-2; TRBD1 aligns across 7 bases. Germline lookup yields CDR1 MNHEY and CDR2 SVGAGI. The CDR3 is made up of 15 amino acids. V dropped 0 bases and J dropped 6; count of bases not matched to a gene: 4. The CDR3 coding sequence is TGTGCCAGCAGTTACTCGAGGGGGCTGGCCGGGGAGCTGTTTTTT. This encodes CASSYSRGLAGELFF.

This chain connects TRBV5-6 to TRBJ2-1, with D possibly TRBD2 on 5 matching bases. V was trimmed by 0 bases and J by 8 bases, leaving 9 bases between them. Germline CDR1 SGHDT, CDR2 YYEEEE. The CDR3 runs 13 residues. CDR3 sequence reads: CASSLVEGYEQFF. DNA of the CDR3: TGTGCCAGCAGCTTGGTTGAGGGCTATGAGCAGTTCTTC.

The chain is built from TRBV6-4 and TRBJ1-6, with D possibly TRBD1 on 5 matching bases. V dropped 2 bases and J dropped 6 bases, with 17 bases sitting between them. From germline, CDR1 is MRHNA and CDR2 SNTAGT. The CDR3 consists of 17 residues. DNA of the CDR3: TGTGCCAGCAGTGACACCCTGAACCGGGGCCGTAATTCACCCCTCCACTTT. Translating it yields CASSDTLNRGRNSPLHF.

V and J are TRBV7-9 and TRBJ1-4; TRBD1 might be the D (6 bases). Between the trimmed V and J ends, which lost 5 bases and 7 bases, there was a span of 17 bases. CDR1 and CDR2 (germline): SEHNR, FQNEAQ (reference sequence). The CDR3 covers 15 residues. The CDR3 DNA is TGTGCCAGCAGCGTCCCAGGGGACGGGGCTGAAAAACTGTTTTTT. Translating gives CASSVPGDGAEKLFF.

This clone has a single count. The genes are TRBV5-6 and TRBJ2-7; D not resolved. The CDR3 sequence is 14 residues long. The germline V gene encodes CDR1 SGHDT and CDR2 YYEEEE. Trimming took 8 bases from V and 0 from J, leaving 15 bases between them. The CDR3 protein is CASQPSHLSYEQYF. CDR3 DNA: TGTGCCAGTCAGCCCTCTCACCTCTCCTACGAGCAGTACTTC.

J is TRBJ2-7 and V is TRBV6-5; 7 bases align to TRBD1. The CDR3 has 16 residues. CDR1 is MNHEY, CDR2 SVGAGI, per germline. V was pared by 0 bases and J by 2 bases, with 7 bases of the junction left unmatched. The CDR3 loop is CASSYSTGEYTYEQYF. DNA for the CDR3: TGTGCCAGCAGTTACTCAACAGGGGAGTACACCTACGAGCAGTACTTC.

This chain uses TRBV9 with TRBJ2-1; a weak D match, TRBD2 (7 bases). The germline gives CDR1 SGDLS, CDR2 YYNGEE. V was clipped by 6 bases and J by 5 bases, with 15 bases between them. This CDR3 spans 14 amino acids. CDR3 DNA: TGTGCCAGCACCGGAACCGGGGGGCACAATGAGCAGTTCTTC. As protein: CASTGTGGHNEQFF.

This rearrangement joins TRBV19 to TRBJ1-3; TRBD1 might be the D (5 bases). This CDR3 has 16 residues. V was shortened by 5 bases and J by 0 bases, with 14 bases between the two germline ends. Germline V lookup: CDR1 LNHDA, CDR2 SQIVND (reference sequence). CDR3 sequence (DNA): TGTGCCAGTAGTGTTAGCAGGGCCTCCTCTGGAAACACCATATATTTT. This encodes CASSVSRASSGNTIYF.

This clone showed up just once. The CDR3 bases are TGTGCCAGCAGCTATAGCCACCAAGAGACCCAGTACTTC. Encoded protein: CASSYSHQETQYF. The V and J genes are TRBV7-9 and TRBJ2-5; D ambiguous. V dropped 4 bases and J dropped 0 bases, with 6 bases sitting between them. Germline assignment: CDR1 SEHNR and CDR2 FQNEAQ (reference sequence). The CDR3 runs 13 residues.

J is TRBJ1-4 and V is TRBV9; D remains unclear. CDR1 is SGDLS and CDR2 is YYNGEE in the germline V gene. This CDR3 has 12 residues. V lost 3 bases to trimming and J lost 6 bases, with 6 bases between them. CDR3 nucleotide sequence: TGTGCCAGCAGCGCGGAAGATGAAAAACTGTTTTTT. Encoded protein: CASSAEDEKLFF.

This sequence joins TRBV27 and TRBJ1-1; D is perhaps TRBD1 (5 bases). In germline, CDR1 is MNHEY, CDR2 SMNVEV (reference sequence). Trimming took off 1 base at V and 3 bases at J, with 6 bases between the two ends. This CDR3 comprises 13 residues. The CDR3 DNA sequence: TGTGCCAGCAGTTTATGGGGGGACACTGAAGCTTTCTTT. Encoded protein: CASSLWGDTEAFF.

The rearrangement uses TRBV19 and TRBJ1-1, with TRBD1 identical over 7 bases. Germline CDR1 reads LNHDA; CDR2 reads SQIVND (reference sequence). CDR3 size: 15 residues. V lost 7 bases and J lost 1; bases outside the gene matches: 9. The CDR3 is CASTAGTAPNTEAFF. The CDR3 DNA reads TGTGCCAGTACCGCGGGGACAGCACCGAACACTGAAGCTTTCTTT.

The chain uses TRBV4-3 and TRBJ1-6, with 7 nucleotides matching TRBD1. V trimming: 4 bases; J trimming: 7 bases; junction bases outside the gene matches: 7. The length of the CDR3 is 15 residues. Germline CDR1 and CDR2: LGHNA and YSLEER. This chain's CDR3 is CASSRNTGVNSPLHF. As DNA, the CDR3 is TGCGCCAGCAGCCGGAATACAGGGGTAAATTCACCCCTCCACTTT.

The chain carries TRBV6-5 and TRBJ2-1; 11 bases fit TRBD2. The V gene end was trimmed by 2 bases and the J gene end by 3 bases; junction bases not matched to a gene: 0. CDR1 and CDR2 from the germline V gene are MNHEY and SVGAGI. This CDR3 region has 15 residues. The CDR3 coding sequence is TGTGCCAGCAGTTACCTAGCGGGGGGCTACAATGAGCAGTTCTTC. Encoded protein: CASSYLAGGYNEQFF.